The 7 T cell receptor beta chains given below trace back to one sample, sequenced in a study of tumor-infiltrating lymphocytes in primary liver carcinoma. The approximately 17-34 mg bulk tissue piece was not sorted before simultaneous RNA and DNA extraction. From around 500 ng of total RNA, TCR beta-specific cDNA was reverse-transcribed using a constant-region primer. Nested multiplex PCR, run for three rounds with slightly modified ARM-PCR, yielded TCR beta libraries. Rounds one and two of PCR, each of around 11 cycles, were primed with TRBV1-TRBV30 forward primers and a C-beta reverse primer. TCRdb re-derived calls from the multiplex PCR reads in MiXCR, one entry per CDR3 protein. The profile shows tens of thousands of distinct CDR3 sequences, approximately 69% of them singletons. Material for sequencing was tumor-adjacent normal liver tissue. The receptors originated from a middle-aged man with primary liver carcinoma and hepatitis B virus infection.

As concerns this clonotype: The final CDR3 position lacks the conserved phenylalanine or tryptophan, pointing to a likely read error. J is TRBJ2-7 and V is TRBV4-1; weak D call: TRBD2 (6 bases). Germline CDR1 MGHRA, CDR2 YSYEKL. The CDR3 covers 15 residues. The CDR3 is CANSQDLGGDYEQYL. CDR3 nucleotides: TGCGCCAACAGCCAAGATTTGGGAGGTGACTACGAGCAGTACTTG.

With regard to this clonotype: At one of its ends the junction is not consistent with the germline gene, which may arise from a read error. The CDR3 DNA reads as TGTGCCAGCAGGCAGGGATGGATAGCGGGAGCCCAGTCCTCCTACAATGGGCAGTTCTTC. Residues: CASRQGWIAGAQSSYNGQFF. The V and J genes are TRBV6-5 and TRBJ2-1, with 9 bases identical to TRBD2. Germline V gene data show CDR1 as MNHEY and CDR2 as SVGAGI. This CDR3 comprises 20 residues.

As to this clonotype: A much bigger clone sits one base away, suggesting this may be a read error. This rearrangement joins TRBV4-3 to TRBJ2-6, with 10 bases matching TRBD1. Germline assignment: CDR1 LGHNA and CDR2 YSLEER. The CDR3 sequence is 17 residues long. V shed 4 bases, J shed 5 bases, and the junction held 8 bases outside the gene matches. The CDR3 DNA reads TGCGCCAGCAGCCCGACAGGGGGCGGGACTAGGGCCAACGTCCTGACTTTC. This gives the protein CASSPTGGGTRANVLTF.

Details on this clonotype: A much larger clone lies a single base off, so this may be a read error. The J gene is TRBJ1-2, the V gene TRBV6-5, with 8 positions matching TRBD1. Germline-derived CDR1 and CDR2 are MNHEY and SVGAGI. The CDR3 runs to 16 residues. This CDR3 is CACSKPGGTGNYGYTF. The CDR3 nucleotides are TGTGCCTGCAGTAAACCCGGGGGGACAGGCAACTATGGCTACACCTTC.

Concerning this clonotype: The junction and the germline gene differ at one end; a read error may be behind it. V and J are TRBV12-3 or TRBV12-4 and TRBJ1-5; no definite D call. The CDR3 contains 14 residues. The CDR3 region has the DNA TGTGCCAACAGTAGGACGGGGAGCAATCAGCCCCAGCATTTT. It codes for CANSRTGSNQPQHF.

The V call is TRBV7-9, the J call TRBJ2-5; TRBD2 aligns across 7 bases. CDR1 and CDR2 from the germline V gene are SEHNR and FQNEAQ (reference sequence). This CDR3 comprises 16 residues. V shed 5 bases and J 0 bases; nucleotides not matched to a gene: 9. For the CDR3, the DNA is TGTGCCAGCAGCCCCTGGACTAGTTCCGACCAAGAGACCCAGTACTTC. It yields the protein CASSPWTSSDQETQYF.

The table lists this clonotype with many counts. The rearrangement links TRBV5-5 to TRBJ2-1, with 7 nucleotides matching TRBD1. J lost 7 bases, V lost 3 bases, and 16 bases had no gene match. The CDR3 consists of 17 residues. Germline loops: CDR1 SGHKS, CDR2 YYEKEE (reference sequence). CDR3 coding DNA: TGTGCCAGCAGCTACGAGATAAGGTCCAGGGGGTGGAATGAGCAGTTCTTC. It encodes CASSYEIRSRGWNEQFF.